Each of the 8 T cell receptor beta chains below was sequenced from the same sample in a study of T cells after yellow fever vaccination. Via MiXCR, TCRdb re-called the 5' RACE reads, giving one row per CDR3 protein. The table has around 300,000 distinct CDR3 sequences, over 3.5% seen once; the top ten hold just under 20%. The sample here was PBMCs, taken 15 days after the yellow fever booster vaccination. The receptor source for this set is a young man who received the YFV17D yellow fever vaccine.

The rearrangement uses TRBV20-1 and TRBJ2-7, with TRBD1 as a possible D gene (6 bases). V was pared by 6 bases and J by 2 bases, with 11 bases between. This CDR3 is 12 amino acids long. Germline CDR1 DFQATT, CDR2 SNEGSKA (reference sequence). The CDR3 DNA follows: TGCAGTGCAACCACAGGGACCTACGAGCAGTACGTC. As protein: CSATTGTYEQYV.

This clonotype appeared many times. The gene calls are TRBV5-1 and TRBJ1-4, with D maybe TRBD1 (5 bases). The CDR3 consists of 14 residues. V lost 0 bases and J lost 6, with 9 bases in between. Germline lookup yields CDR1 SGHRS and CDR2 YFSETQ. The CDR3 DNA reads as TGCGCCAGCAGCTTGGAAGGGACCTATGAAAAACTGTTTTTT. As protein: CASSLEGTYEKLFF.

The chain combines TRBV5-1 with TRBJ2-1; D may be TRBD2 (5 bases). The ends were cut back, 5 bases at V and 2 bases at J, with 11 bases in the middle. This CDR3 has 14 amino acids. Germline V lookup: CDR1 SGHRS, CDR2 YFSETQ. The chain's CDR3 is CASRAGDPYNEQFF. The CDR3, as DNA: TGCGCCAGCAGGGCGGGTGATCCCTACAATGAGCAGTTCTTC.

This clonotype was seen a few times. This chain links TRBV7-2 with TRBJ2-3, with 13 bases matching TRBD2. The CDR3 is made up of 19 amino acids. Germline V lookup: CDR1 SGHTA, CDR2 FQGNSA. V dropped 1 base and J dropped 3; count of bases not matched to a gene: 10. CDR3 bases: TGTGCCAGCAGCTTAGTCGGTTTCGGGACTAGCGGGGAGACAGATACGCAGTATTTT. Protein: CASSLVGFGTSGETDTQYF.

This clonotype has more than one count but fewer than ten. This chain uses TRBV20-1 with TRBJ2-1; TRBD2 agrees at 8 bases. The germline CDR1 and CDR2 sequences are DFQATT and SNEGSKA (reference sequence). The CDR3 sequence is 15 residues long. The J segment lost 5 bases and the V segment lost 1 base, leaving 7 bases of the junction unmatched. The CDR3: CSARADAGGHNEQFF. CDR3 nucleotides: TGCAGTGCTAGAGCGGATGCGGGGGGCCACAATGAGCAGTTCTTC.

J is TRBJ1-5 and V is TRBV7-9, with a tentative D call TRBD1 (6 bases). Germline-derived CDR1 and CDR2 are SEHNR and FQNEAQ (reference sequence). CDR3 length: 17 residues. Trimming shortened V by 3 bases and J by 3 bases, and 18 bases separated the two germline ends. This CDR3 reads CASSFEIRGSINQPQHF. CDR3 nucleotides: TGTGCCAGCAGCTTTGAAATCAGGGGATCGATCAATCAGCCCCAGCATTTT.

This clonotype occurred many times. The chain is built from TRBV4-3 and TRBJ1-3; no clear D gene. The germline CDR1 and CDR2 sequences are LGHNA and YSLEER. Trimming shortened V by 0 bases and J by 7 bases, and 4 bases separated the two germline ends. This CDR3 has 12 amino acids. The CDR3 region has the DNA TGCGCCAGCAGCCAAGAGGGGAACACCATATATTTT. Its translation is CASSQEGNTIYF.

This chain connects TRBV4-1 to TRBJ2-4; 9 bases map to TRBD1. Germline assignment: CDR1 MGHRA and CDR2 YSYEKL. Germline trimming cut 6 bases from V and 10 bases from J; bases unmatched to any gene: 13. CDR3 length: 15 residues. CDR3 amino acids: CASSRTGTGSAIQYF. In nucleotides, the CDR3 is TGCGCCAGCAGTCGAACCGGGACAGGGTCCGCGATTCAGTACTTC.